These T cell receptor beta chains were read from a single sample in a study of blood T cell repertoires in COVID-19. Sequencing was performed with immunoSEQ multiplex PCR; in TCRdb, only in-frame clones are kept and a portion is missing. This table has about 400,000 clones, roughly 85% appearing once. Sequencing was performed on PBMCs or T cells enriched from blood (not recorded which). The source is a woman under 30 with acute COVID-19. CDR3s include the opening cysteine and the closing phenylalanine or tryptophan. The D gene is left open where the match is weak. The size of a clone is reported for some rows only, either as once, few or many, or as a class for expanded clones.

J,D,size,V,DNA,CDR3
TRBJ1-1,TRBD1,-,TRBV5-6,TGTGCCAGCAGCTCCGCGAGACAGGGCAGGGACACTGAAGCTTTCTTT,CASSSARQGRDTEAFF
TRBJ2-7,-,-,TRBV28,TGTGCCACCTCGACTCCTTCTACCTACGAGCAGTACTTC,CATSTPSTYEQYF
TRBJ1-3,TRBD1,few,TRBV27,TGTGCCAGCAGTTCCCAACAGGGGACGGGAAACACCATATATTTT,CASSSQQGTGNTIYF
TRBJ2-2,-,-,TRBV19,TGTGCCAGTAGTATAGATCGGAGGGTCCGGACCGGGGAGCTGTTTTTT,CASSIDRRVRTGELFF
TRBJ2-7,TRBD2,-,TRBV7-2,TGTGCCAGCAGCTTCACCGGGACTAGCGGCAATTCCTACGAGCAGTACTTC,CASSFTGTSGNSYEQYF
TRBJ1-1,TRBD1,once,TRBV29-1,TGCAGCGTTGGAAAGAGGGGGCGCGGAAACACTGAAGCTTTCTTT,CSVGKRGRGNTEAFF
TRBJ2-7,-,-,TRBV5-1,TGCGCCAGCAGCTTGCGGGGATATCCCTCCTACGAGCAGTACTTC,CASSLRGYPSYEQYF
TRBJ1-5,-,few,TRBV7-2,TGTGCCAGCAGCTTAGATGCAGTCACCCTTAATCAGCCCCAGCATTTT,CASSLDAVTLNQPQHF
TRBJ1-1,-,-,TRBV5-4,TGTGCCAGCAGCTTGGGGACAGCGCGGTTCACTGAAGCTTTCTTT,CASSLGTARFTEAFF
TRBJ2-1,TRBD2,-,TRBV28,TGTGCCAGCAGTTCCTCATGGACTAGCGAGCAGTTCTTC,CASSSSWTSEQFF
TRBJ2-5,-,-,TRBV2,TGTGCCAGCACCTTCCAGGGTGGAGGGCAAGAGACCCAGTACTTC,CASTFQGGGQETQYF
TRBJ1-5,-,-,TRBV28,TGTGCCAGCAGTCAAAGGCAGGGGCCTAGGCCGCCCCAGCATTTT,CASSQRQGPRPPQHF
TRBJ1-1,-,-,TRBV9,TGTGCCAGCAGCGTAGGCGTGCTTATGAACACTGAAGCTTTCTTT,CASSVGVLMNTEAFF
TRBJ1-1,TRBD1,-,TRBV7-9,TGTGCCAGCAGCTTAGGAGGGGGCCTTATTAACACTGAAGCTTTCTTT,CASSLGGGLINTEAFF
TRBJ2-7,TRBD2,-,TRBV5-6,TGTGCCAGCAGCTTGGCCGGGCGGGGGTCCTCCTACGAGCAGTACTTC,CASSLAGRGSSYEQYF
TRBJ2-2,TRBD1,-,TRBV27,TGTGCCAGCAGTTTTCCGACAGGGGGGAAAGAGGTGGGGGAGCTGTTTTTT,CASSFPTGGKEVGELFF
TRBJ1-3,-,-,TRBV10-3,TGTGCCACAACAGGGCTCGGAAACACCATATATTTT,CATTGLGNTIYF
TRBJ1-6,TRBD1,-,TRBV4-1,TGCGCCAGGGCGAACTTGGACAGGATAAACTATAATTCACCCCTCCACTTT,CARANLDRINYNSPLHF